Below are 7 T cell receptor beta chains sequenced from a single sample in a study of CXCR3-negative and CXCR3-positive naive CD8 T cells (dated by TCRdb to the late 2010s). The data were produced on a NextSeq 550. The Human TCR Profiling Kit (MiLaboratory) was used to prepare UMI-labeled 5' RACE TRB cDNA libraries. TCRdb reanalyzed the reads, keeping one entry per CDR3 protein sequence and omitting DNA. The sample's records list 50,000 to 75,000 distinct CDR3 sequences. The ten most abundant clones make up 0.4% to 0.5% of the sample. Sequencing was carried out using naive CXCR3- CD8+ T cells from blood. The cell subset or site tag for this specimen amounts to: CD45RO-CCR7+CD27+CD95- naive CD8+ T cells lacking CXCR3 (TNR3-). All receptors come from a human donor in good health. Some clones in this sample may be carry-over from other donors' samples.

The V call is TRBV20-1, the J call TRBJ2-7. Germline lookup yields CDR1 DFQATT and CDR2 SNEGSKA (reference sequence). The CDR3 totals 15 residues. The CDR3 here is CSARDRAGGTYEQYF.

The genes are TRBV29-1 and TRBJ2-7; lacking DNA, the TRBD2 call made by TCRdb goes unchecked. The CDR3 spans 16 residues. Germline V CDR1 and CDR2: SQVTM, ANQGSEA. CDR3 in amino acids: CSVVFPSGGKTEEQYF.

The chain combines TRBV3-1 with TRBJ2-7; TCRdb calls TRBD1, which cannot be checked without DNA. The CDR3 is 16 amino acids. The germline V gene has CDR1 LGHDT and CDR2 YNNKEL (reference sequence). The CDR3 spells CASSQSGDRGFYEQYF.

J is TRBJ2-1 and V is TRBV29-1; TCRdb outputs TRBD2, but without DNA this stays unchecked. Per germline, CDR1 SQVTM and CDR2 ANQGSEA. The CDR3 totals 16 residues. CDR3 sequence: CSVDRGGGSGVGEQFF.

The V gene is TRBV20-1, the J gene TRBJ2-1; TCRdb gives TRBD2 as the D gene, but with no DNA this cannot be confirmed. Germline V gene data show CDR1 as DFQATT and CDR2 as SNEGSKA (reference sequence). CDR3 size: 16 residues. CDR3 amino acids: CSARLISGGYYNEQFF.

The chain carries TRBV12-3 or TRBV12-4 and TRBJ1-4. CDR3 length: 12 residues. CDR3 region: CASGIWDEKLFF.

CDR3 residues: CSVEVPSYEQYF. This chain joins TRBV29-1 and TRBJ2-7. The CDR3 runs to 12 residues. Germline loops: CDR1 SQVTM, CDR2 ANQGSEA.